There are a few counts of the clone carrying this T cell receptor beta chain. This entry belongs to a study of blood T cell repertoires in COVID-19. On the study more broadly: Both acute and convalescent COVID-19 samples were obtained from the United States, Italy and Spain. T cells, B-cell-depleted T cells, or PBMCs supplied cDNA or gDNA.

Repertoires were generated with immunoSEQ multiplex PCR, while TCRdb's copy carries only in-frame clones and drops some. In the table there are about 70,000 clones, roughly 91% of which are singletons. The material sequenced was peripheral blood. The receptor's source is a woman aged 80 or older with active or convalescent COVID-19.

The CDR3 region has the DNA TGTGCCAGCAGTTCTAGAGAACGTTCACCCCTCCACTTT. Translating gives CASSSRERSPLHF. The chain employs TRBV27 and TRBJ1-6; no clear D. The germline V gene encodes CDR1 MNHEY and CDR2 SMNVEV (reference sequence). This CDR3 contains 13 residues. Deletions cut 4 bases from V and 9 bases from J, with 10 bases between.